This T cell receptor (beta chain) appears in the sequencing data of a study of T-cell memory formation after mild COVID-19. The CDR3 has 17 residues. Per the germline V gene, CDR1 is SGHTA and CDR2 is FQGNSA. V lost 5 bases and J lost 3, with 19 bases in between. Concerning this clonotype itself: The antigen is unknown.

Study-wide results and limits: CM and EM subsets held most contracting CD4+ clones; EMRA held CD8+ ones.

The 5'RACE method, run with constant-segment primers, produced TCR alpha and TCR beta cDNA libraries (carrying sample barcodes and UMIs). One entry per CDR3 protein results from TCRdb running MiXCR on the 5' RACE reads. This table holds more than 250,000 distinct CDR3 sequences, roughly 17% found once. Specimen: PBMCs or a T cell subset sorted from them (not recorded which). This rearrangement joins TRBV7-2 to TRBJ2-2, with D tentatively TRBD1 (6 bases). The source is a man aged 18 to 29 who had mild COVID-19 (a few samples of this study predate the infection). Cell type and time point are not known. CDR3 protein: CASSAPGHSEDTGELFF. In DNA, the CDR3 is TGTGCCAGCAGCGCTCCGGGACACAGCGAGGACACCGGGGAGCTGTTTTTT.